This TCR beta chain was obtained from a study of cytomegalovirus exposure and HLA in healthy donors. Looking at the study overall: The 130 or so validation repertoires used the same platform as the 650 to 850 first-cohort repertoires (as reported by a later analysis). General study results and limits: The investigators catalogued 150 to 200 TCR beta chains as cytomegalovirus-associated. Clusters of TCRs from the first cohort tended to co-occur in the roughly 120 validation repertoires (as a later analysis found).

In the case of this clone: Its antigen remains unknown.

Here immunoSEQ multiplex PCR was the method, and the copy in TCRdb shows in-frame clones only, minus some. The sample contains 55,000 to 70,000 clones, 80% to 90% of which appear only once. The TCR sequence derives from a woman in her late teens or twenties in good health and CMV-seronegative. Material: PBMCs.

CDR3 sequence: CASSGLVTSSTGELFF. In nucleotides, the CDR3 is TGTGCCAGCAGCGGGCTTGTGACATCCAGCACCGGGGAGCTGTTTTTT. The rearrangement links TRBV9 to TRBJ2-2; D ambiguous. The V and J ends lost 3 bases and 4 bases respectively, with 16 bases between them. Germline lookup yields CDR1 SGDLS and CDR2 YYNGEE. This CDR3 is built from 16 residues.